Shown below are 30 T cell receptor beta chains from a single sample sequenced in a study of radiation and T cells in renal cell carcinoma. Clones were read by immunoSEQ multiplex PCR, and TCRdb kept only the in-frame ones, dropping some. The repertoire consists of 97,000 or so clones, with around 83% occurring once and the leading ten covering 6% to 9%. The time point denotes: blood 4 weeks post-SBRT, at nephrectomy. Treatment given: 15 Gy SBRT to primary tumor, nephrectomy 4 weeks later. The material was blood, obtained from a patient whose treatment included radiotherapy and nephrectomy. The receptors shown here come from a man in his 60s with renal cell carcinoma.

The rearrangement uses TRBV7-8 and TRBJ1-2; 7 nucleotides line up with TRBD1. Germline-derived CDR1 and CDR2 are SGHVS and FQNEAQ. This CDR3 is built from 16 residues. The ends lost 4 bases at V and 8 bases at J; junction bases unmatched: 16. CDR3 in amino acids: CASSSTRDSVKGGYTF. The CDR3 DNA reads as TGTGCCAGCAGCTCCACAAGGGACAGTGTAAAAGGAGGCTACACCTTC.

The chain carries TRBV19 and TRBJ2-3, with TRBD2 as a possible D gene (6 bases). The CDR3 is 13 amino acids. Deletions cut 5 bases from V and 14 bases from J, with 20 bases between. Per the germline V gene, CDR1 is LNHDA and CDR2 is SQIVND (reference sequence). CDR3 DNA sequence: TGTGCCAGTAGTCCCTCGGGGGTGGAATTCGTGTATTTT. Protein product: CASSPSGVEFVYF.

This clone was observed a few times. The chain joins TRBV2 to TRBJ1-4; the D gene is possibly TRBD1 (5 bases). Looked up from germline, CDR1 is SNHLY and CDR2 is FYNNEI. V was cut by 5 bases and J by 1 base, with 20 bases left in between. The CDR3 has 18 amino acids. Written as DNA, the CDR3 is TGTGCCAGCAGTCTCAGGGTTTCTGCGACGGTAACTAATGAAAAACTGTTTTTT. Its protein is CASSLRVSATVTNEKLFF.

The CDR3 sequence is CASNEQGSGETQYF. CDR3 coding DNA: TGTGCCAGTAACGAACAGGGGAGTGGAGAGACCCAGTACTTC. The chain is built from TRBV19 and TRBJ2-5; 7 bases are shared with TRBD1. The germline V gene has CDR1 LNHDA and CDR2 SQIVND (reference sequence). The CDR3 extends over 14 amino acids. V gave up 7 bases and J gave up 4 bases; unmatched junction bases: 9.

This clone occurred a few times. The chain carries TRBV10-1 and TRBJ2-1, with 10 bases fitting TRBD2. The germline gives CDR1 WNHNN, CDR2 SYGVQD (reference sequence). Germline trimming cut 7 bases from V and 10 bases from J; bases unmatched to any gene: 7. This CDR3 has 13 amino acids. The CDR3 sequence: CASMASGRGEQFF. The DNA of the CDR3 is TGCGCCAGCATGGCTAGCGGGAGAGGGGAGCAGTTCTTC.

This clone was seen more than once but under ten times. This chain uses TRBV7-2 with TRBJ2-1; TRBD1 or TRBD2 may be the D gene (5 bases each). Per germline, CDR1 SGHTA and CDR2 FQGNSA. The length of the CDR3 is 16 residues. V was clipped by 6 bases and J by 3 bases, with 18 bases between them. The CDR3 coding sequence is TGTGCCAGCAGAGGACGACGAGGGGAACTCTACAATGAGCAGTTCTTC. It codes for CASRGRRGELYNEQFF.

The gene calls are TRBV11-2 and TRBJ2-7; D perhaps matches TRBD1 (6 bases). This CDR3 is 16 amino acids long. Germline values: CDR1 SGHAT, CDR2 FQNNGV. Deletions cut 5 bases from V and 1 base from J, with 18 bases between. In nucleotides, the CDR3 is TGTGCCAGCAGCGTATTGCCGCAGGGGCTGTCCTACGAGCAGTACTTC. This codes for CASSVLPQGLSYEQYF. The full variable domain, its missing parts supplied by reference TRBV11-2 and TRBJ2-7, is EAGVAQSPRYKIIEKRQSVAFWCNPISGHATLYWYQQILGQGPKLLIQFQNNGVVDDSQLPKDRFSAERLKGVDSTLKIQPAKLEDSAVYLCASSVLPQGLSYEQYFGPGTRLTVT.

The chain couples TRBV28 to TRBJ2-7; D unresolved. Germline lookup yields CDR1 MDHEN and CDR2 SYDVKM. This CDR3 is 14 amino acids long. V was shortened by 4 bases and J by 3 bases, with 13 bases between the two germline ends. The CDR3 loop reads CASSYPTNYYEQYF. The CDR3 DNA follows: TGTGCCAGCAGTTACCCGACAAACTACTACGAGCAGTACTTC. The full variable domain, completed using reference TRBV28 and TRBJ2-7, is DVKVTQSSRYLVKRTGEKVFLECVQDMDHENMFWYRQDPGLGLRLIYFSYDVKMKEKGDIPEGYSVSREKKERFSLILESASTNQTSMYLCASSYPTNYYEQYFGPGTRLTVT.

The V gene is TRBV7-2, the J gene TRBJ2-1; 7 bases line up with TRBD2. J lost 2 bases, V lost 2 bases, and 9 bases had no gene match. The CDR3 is made up of 17 amino acids. From germline, CDR1 is SGHTA and CDR2 FQGNSA. CDR3 residues: CASSLKFTGGAYNEQFF. As DNA, the CDR3 is TGTGCCAGCAGCTTAAAGTTTACGGGAGGTGCCTACAATGAGCAGTTCTTC.

V usage is TRBV7-9 and J usage is TRBJ2-7, with D perhaps TRBD2 (6 bases). V was trimmed by 6 bases and J by 4 bases, leaving 16 bases between them. The CDR3 contains 14 residues. Germline V lookup: CDR1 SEHNR, CDR2 FQNEAQ (reference sequence). As DNA, the CDR3 is TGTGCCAGCAGTAGAGTAGCGGATTATTACGAGCAGTACTTC. Amino acids: CASSRVADYYEQYF.

The chain is built from TRBV7-2 and TRBJ2-7, with D possibly being TRBD1 (5 bases). V was clipped by 1 base and J by 2 bases, with 18 bases between them. The CDR3 extends over 17 amino acids. The germline V gene has CDR1 SGHTA and CDR2 FQGNSA. Written as DNA, the CDR3 is TGTGCCAGCAGCTTAGGCGGTGGGGCCCTTTCTCCCTACGAGCAGTACTTC. Protein: CASSLGGGALSPYEQYF.

The chain recombines TRBV7-2 with TRBJ2-2; perhaps D is TRBD1 or TRBD2 (5 bases each). Trimming removed 5 bases from V and 2 bases from J, with 9 bases in between. Germline V gene lookup returns CDR1 SGHTA and CDR2 FQGNSA. The CDR3 spans 14 residues. The DNA for the CDR3 is TGTGCCAGCAGCCCGGGACCCAACACCGGGGAGCTGTTTTTT. This sequence encodes CASSPGPNTGELFF.

The chain has TRBV28 and TRBJ1-5, with D unclear. Per the germline V gene, CDR1 is MDHEN and CDR2 is SYDVKM. The V end was cut by 7 bases, the J end by 4 bases, with 8 bases between. The CDR3 spans 12 residues. Here the CDR3 reads CASTTTNQPQHF. The CDR3 DNA follows: TGTGCCAGCACGACAACTAATCAGCCCCAGCATTTT.

The J gene is TRBJ2-2, the V gene TRBV19, with D possibly called TRBD1 or TRBD2 (5 bases each). The CDR3 extends over 15 amino acids. The ends were cut back, 2 bases at V and 2 bases at J, with 9 bases in the middle. Germline loops: CDR1 LNHDA, CDR2 SQIVND (reference sequence). The chain's CDR3 is CASSIWGYNTGELFF. In DNA, the CDR3 is TGTGCCAGTAGTATATGGGGGTATAACACCGGGGAGCTGTTTTTT.

This clone was observed once. V usage is TRBV7-9 and J usage is TRBJ1-4; D gene uncertain. This CDR3 is 16 amino acids long. V lost 2 bases, J lost 6 bases, and 16 bases lay in between. Looked up from germline, CDR1 is SEHNR and CDR2 is FQNEAQ (reference sequence). This chain's CDR3 is CASSLPRGGPDEKLFF. The CDR3, as DNA: TGTGCCAGCAGCTTACCCCGTGGAGGCCCTGATGAAAAACTGTTTTTT.

This clone came up a few times. V usage is TRBV28 and J usage is TRBJ1-2; 10 bases agree with TRBD1. Germline trimming cut 4 bases from V and 2 bases from J; bases unmatched to any gene: 1. This CDR3 has 14 amino acids. Germline assignment: CDR1 MDHEN and CDR2 SYDVKM. This CDR3 reads CASSSGQGNYGYTF. In nucleotides, the CDR3 is TGTGCCAGCAGTTCGGGACAGGGGAACTATGGCTACACCTTC.

This chain links TRBV7-3 with TRBJ2-1, with TRBD2 as a possible D gene (6 bases). Trimming took 5 bases from V and 6 from J, leaving 11 bases between them. Germline V gives CDR1 SGHTA, CDR2 FQGTGA. The CDR3 is made up of 13 amino acids. This CDR3 reads CASSLGGVNEQFF. The DNA of the CDR3 is TGTGCCAGCAGCCTCGGAGGGGTCAATGAGCAGTTCTTC.

J is TRBJ2-7 and V is TRBV4-1; D gene unclear. The V gene's germline CDR1 is MGHRA and CDR2 YSYEKL. The CDR3 contains 14 residues. The V and J ends lost 0 bases and 6 bases respectively, with 12 bases between them. The CDR3 region has the DNA TGCGCCAGCAGCCAAGAGCAACTAATCGGCGAGCAGTACTTC. It codes for CASSQEQLIGEQYF.

The chain combines TRBV15 with TRBJ2-7; D is perhaps TRBD1 (7 bases). Per the germline V gene, CDR1 is LNHNV and CDR2 is YYDKDF (reference sequence). CDR3 length equals 14 residues. The germline V and J ends were trimmed by 1 base and 3 bases, with 10 bases remaining between them. The CDR3 protein is CATSRGQGGYEQYF. The CDR3 DNA reads TGTGCCACCAGCAGAGGACAGGGAGGCTACGAGCAGTACTTC.

This chain connects TRBV19 to TRBJ1-4, with 9 bases aligning to TRBD1. CDR1 is LNHDA and CDR2 is SQIVND in the germline V gene (reference sequence). CDR3 length equals 16 residues. Trimming removed 6 bases from V and 3 bases from J; junction bases left unmatched: 8. The CDR3: CASRGTGRMANEKLFF. The CDR3 nucleotides are TGTGCCAGTAGGGGGACAGGGCGGATGGCTAATGAAAAACTGTTTTTT.

This chain uses TRBV14 with TRBJ1-2; D uncertain. CDR1 is SGHDN, CDR2 FVKESK, per germline. The ends were cut back, 0 bases at V and 4 bases at J, with 9 bases in the middle. CDR3 length equals 14 residues. The CDR3 coding sequence is TGTGCCAGCAGCCAAGATCACAGCTTCTATGGCTACACCTTC. Translating it yields CASSQDHSFYGYTF.

The V and J genes are TRBV25-1 and TRBJ2-3, with 12 bases fitting TRBD2. CDR3 length equals 15 residues. Per the germline V gene, CDR1 is MGHDK and CDR2 is SYGVNS. V trimming: 2 bases; J trimming: 4 bases; junction bases outside the gene matches: 1. Here the CDR3 reads CASSELAGGPDTQYF. The CDR3 region has the DNA TGTGCCAGCAGTGAACTAGCGGGAGGGCCAGATACGCAGTATTTT.

V usage is TRBV4-3 and J usage is TRBJ2-3, with 11 bases identical to TRBD2. The CDR3 is 19 amino acids. V was clipped by 1 base and J by 6 bases; unmatched bases: 15. Germline CDR1 reads LGHNA; CDR2 reads YSLEER. CDR3 DNA: TGCGCCAGCAGCCAAGGTCCACGTAGCGGGAGGGCAAAGGCGGATACGCAGTATTTT. This sequence encodes CASSQGPRSGRAKADTQYF.

DNA of the CDR3: TGCGCCAGCAGGAAAGGGACGGACGGTGGATACGAGCAGTACTTC. The encoded protein is CASRKGTDGGYEQYF. The chain couples TRBV4-1 to TRBJ2-7, with D perhaps matching TRBD1 or TRBD2 (5 bases each). Trimming pared 6 bases from V and 4 bases from J, leaving 19 bases between. CDR3 length: 15 residues. Germline assignment: CDR1 MGHRA and CDR2 YSYEKL.

This clone was found a few times. J is TRBJ2-7 and V is TRBV7-2, with TRBD2 identical over 11 bases. CDR3 length equals 15 residues. V lost 5 bases to trimming and J lost 4 bases; unmatched junction nucleotides: 7. Germline CDR1 SGHTA, CDR2 FQGNSA. The CDR3 DNA reads as TGTGCCAGCAGCCCGAGCATAGCGGGAGGGTACGAGCAGTACTTC. Protein product: CASSPSIAGGYEQYF. Filled out from reference TRBV7-2 and TRBJ2-7, the complete variable domain reads GAGVSQSPSNKVTEKGKDVELRCDPISGHTALYWYRQSLGQGLEFLIYFQGNSAPDKSGLPSDRFSAERTGGSVSTLTIQRTQQEDSAVYLCASSPSIAGGYEQYFGPGTRLTVT.

CDR3 DNA: TGTGCCAGCAGCCCCCGTTCGGCAACAGGGGACAATGAGCAGTTCTTC. Its translation: CASSPRSATGDNEQFF. The V and J genes are TRBV9 and TRBJ2-1; 7 bases are shared with TRBD1. The CDR3 consists of 16 residues. Germline assignment: CDR1 SGDLS and CDR2 YYNGEE. V shed 4 bases, J shed 5 bases, and the junction held 12 bases outside the gene matches.

This chain connects TRBV28 to TRBJ1-5; D remains unclear. V was pared by 2 bases and J by 4 bases, with 3 bases between. CDR1 and CDR2 from the germline V gene are MDHEN and SYDVKM. This CDR3 is built from 12 residues. The CDR3 region is CASSLANQPQHF. The CDR3 nucleotides read TGTGCCAGCAGTTTAGCAAATCAGCCCCAGCATTTT.

This clone was recorded a few times. The chain employs TRBV21-1 and TRBJ2-7; TRBD2 was called by the table and not checked on the DNA. TRBV21-1 is noted as a pseudogene. The CDR3 length is 11 residues. The CDR3 sequence is CASSVTYEQYF. The CDR3 DNA is TGTGCCAGTTCGGTCACCTACGAGCAGTACTTC.

J is TRBJ2-7 and V is TRBV5-4; 8 nucleotides align to TRBD2. Losses at the gene ends were 3 bases for V and 5 bases for J; bases not matched to a gene: 7. The CDR3 has 14 amino acids. The germline CDR1 and CDR2 sequences are SGHNT and YYREEE (reference sequence). Here the CDR3 reads CASSSGREVNEQYF. CDR3 sequence (DNA): TGTGCCAGCAGCTCAGGGCGGGAGGTCAACGAGCAGTACTTC.

This chain joins TRBV18 and TRBJ1-1; weak D call: TRBD1 (5 bases). V was cut by 6 bases and J by 1 base, with 12 bases left in between. There are 14 residues in the CDR3. Per germline, CDR1 KGHSH and CDR2 LQKENI. Written as DNA, the CDR3 is TGTGCCAGCTCTACTTCCGGGGGGAACACTGAAGCTTTCTTT. It is translated as CASSTSGGNTEAFF.